This T cell receptor beta chain appears in the sequencing data of a study of a mutant IDH1 vaccine in newly diagnosed glioma (dated by TCRdb to about 2021). General notes on the study: Patients received eight vaccinations in weeks 1, 3, 5, 7, 11, 15, 19 and 23, corresponding to visits V03 through V10. Vaccination was initiated 4-6 weeks after radiotherapy alone, or concurrently with temozolomide cycles in the chemotherapy-containing groups. Of the 25 to 40 patients who were treated, about 62% were male and about 40% were female, and the mean age was around 40 years. Before enrollment, most patients had been given radiochemotherapy with temozolomide as standard therapy, while the rest had received either radiotherapy alone or temozolomide alone. Peripheral blood samples were drawn at six visits, namely V03 (baseline), V05, V07, V10, V12 and V13. For exploratory analyses, longitudinal TCRB deep sequencing was carried out in roughly 23 treated patients wherever samples were available. General study outcomes and caveats: No apparent relationship was observed between pseudoprogression and alterations in the top peripheral T cell clonotypes detected by TCRB sequencing. It was noted by the authors that analyses of patient blood samples could not be reproduced owing to sample limitations. Immune responses induced by the vaccine were seen in 90% to 95% of patients across multiple MHC alleles. Availability determined which PBMC samples were chosen for TCRB deep sequencing.

Of note for this clone: No antigen is known for it. Within one base of it there is no much larger clone, and no base qualities were kept.

The CDR3 runs 15 amino acids, cysteine and phenylalanine included. The CDR3 DNA has 45 bases and is translated from base 1. V trim: 4 bases; J trim: 6 bases; unmatched bases: 12. Sequences GTSNPN (CDR1) and SVGIG (CDR2) are obtained from the germline V gene (reference sequence). Receptor amplification or capture employed the immunoSEQ multiplex PCR assay. Following the manufacturer's protocol, the hsTCRB Kit was used to amplify rearranged TCR beta chain sequences. TCRB libraries were sequenced on an Illumina MiSeq. The study's own analysis went as follows. Demultiplexing, trimming and gene mapping were performed with the kit vendor's proprietary platform. TCRdb mirrors the immuneACCESS table, restricted to in-frame sequences. Some clones are absent from its copies; in checked studies, under half trace to an unresolved V gene, and the reason for the others is unknown. The D gene and trimming were derived from the DNA, and the V and J assignments and clone size from that table. The sample table contains roughly 60,000 clones; only one count was recorded for about 84% of them. 3% to 4% of the sample lies in the top ten.

Read against the paper, the sample's time point label means: week 11, during vaccination. Each vaccine dose was 300 ug of a 20-mer mutant IDH1 peptide in Montanide, given subcutaneously with topical imiquimod. The donors had newly diagnosed IDH1-mutant astrocytomas of WHO grade 3 or 4 that showed loss of nuclear ATRX. The samples were drawn from NOA16, a multicentre, single-arm, open-label phase I trial in Germany that tested a mutant IDH1 peptide vaccine in humans for the first time. The DNeasy Blood and Tissue Kit was used to extract genomic DNA from EDTA blood for TCRB sequencing. This specimen was PBMCs, taken from a glioma patient whose treatment included an IDH1 peptide vaccine. This clonotype was sampled from a young man with glioma. The sequence joins TRBV30 to TRBJ2-7; 10 bases in between match TRBD2. The CDR3 region: CAWTREASGRAEQYF. The nucleotides read TGTGCCTGGACCCGTGAGGCTAGCGGGAGAGCCGAGCAGTACTTC.